This T cell receptor beta chain was sequenced in a study of shared clonotypes between healthy human individuals. Germline values: CDR1 MDHEN, CDR2 SYDVKM. CDR3 size: 15 residues. Trimming stripped 7 bases from V and 7 bases from J, with 22 bases between. About 30,000 T cell genomes, or about 200 ng DNA, went into the sorted-subset replicate PCRs. How the authors handled the data: Junction-only sequences without quality scores were provided by ImmunoSEQ, so filtering was different. Generated by immunoSEQ multiplex PCR, the TCRdb table keeps only in-frame clones and is missing some. V and J calls and clone size are as listed in that table; D and trimming were resolved from the DNA. The sample contains some 2 million clones, about 95% of which appear only once. Terminally differentiated effector memory CD45RA+ cells were left out of the naive CD8 fraction, which was CD45RO-negative and positively selected for CCR7.

Comment on this clone: The antigen is undetermined.

Findings and caveats of the study: The genetic and exposure-history diversity represented was limited by few donors. What naive subsets generally showed was a larger estimated richness than memory subsets showed.

The sample consisted of naive CD8+ T cells sorted from blood. This receptor was obtained from a man aged 18 to 30 in good health. The gene calls are TRBV28 and TRBJ1-2; D is unclear. CDR3 protein: CASTLPPTQGAGYTF. DNA for the CDR3: TGTGCCAGCACTCTCCCCCCCACACAAGGAGCTGGCTACACCTTC.